This TCR beta chain comes out of a study of cytotoxic CD8 clonotypes in ibrutinib-treated CLL. The repertoire was sequenced with immunoSEQ multiplex PCR; TCRdb's copy has only in-frame clones and lacks some. Among 100,000 to 150,000 clones listed, approximately 83% were seen once. This TCR was sampled from a human donor with chronic lymphocytic leukemia. Sequencing used PBMCs, obtained after 24 months of ibrutinib treatment.

CDR3 loop: CASSASGYEQFF. DNA for the CDR3: TGTGCCAGCAGCGCGAGCGGTTATGAGCAGTTCTTC. The chain carries TRBV9 and TRBJ2-1; D possibly corresponds to TRBD2 (5 bases). Germline-derived CDR1 and CDR2 are SGDLS and YYNGEE. The CDR3 covers 12 residues. V gave up 3 bases and J gave up 8 bases, with 9 bases separating them.